This TCR beta chain was sequenced during a study of cytomegalovirus exposure and HLA in healthy donors. Study-wide findings and caveats: V- and J-gene trimming of TCR beta was linked (in a later analysis) to a missense DCLRE1C variant. An Asian-associated ancestry cluster reportedly showed fewer N-insertions than the approximately 620-donor mean in a later analysis. It was approximately 160 TCR beta chains that were listed as cytomegalovirus-associated.

Note on this clone: Its cognate antigen is unknown.

Primers for the PCR totalled 60 Vbeta and 13 Jbeta. This table comes from immunoSEQ multiplex PCR, and its TCRdb copy is limited to in-frame clones, with some not included. In the table there are roughly 120,000 clones, roughly 74% of which are singletons. Germline CDR1 SGDLS, CDR2 YYNGEE. CDR3 length: 13 amino acids. V was cut by 0 bases and J by 6 bases, with 10 bases left in between. The receptor was isolated from a man aged 35 to 55 in good health and CMV-seronegative. The chain employs TRBV9 and TRBJ2-7; the D gene is possibly TRBD2 (5 bases). The sequenced sample was PBMCs. DNA of the CDR3: TGTGCCAGCAGCGTAGCGGGATCAAGCGAGCAGTACTTC. Protein product: CASSVAGSSEQYF.